Below, one T cell receptor beta chain is given with its context. Its antigen is unidentified. The data derive from a study of OX40 agonist ivuxolimab in advanced cancers. Findings of the study overall: In the 0.1 to 3.0 mg/kg range, CD4+ and CD8+ blood T cells had expanded clonally by week 6.

Between the trimmed V and J ends, which lost 3 bases and 0 bases, there was a span of 14 bases. CDR3 size: 17 residues. The germline gives CDR1 SGHNT, CDR2 YENEEA. Autoimmune disease history or systemic immunosuppression led to patient exclusion. The assay was immunoSEQ multiplex PCR, and TCRdb's table has in-frame clones only and misses some. The sample contains about 52,000 clones, nearly 85% of which appear only once. This sequence originates from an adult with an advanced solid tumor such as melanoma, head and neck, liver or kidney cancer. The source material was CD4+ or CD8+ T cells sorted from blood, sampled in a trial of the OX40 agonist ivuxolimab. J is TRBJ1-4 and V is TRBV11-3, with D perhaps matching TRBD1 (5 bases). The CDR3 coding sequence is TGTGCCAGCAGCTTCCGCCGAGGGACGGCAACTAATGAAAAACTGTTTTTT. It encodes CASSFRRGTATNEKLFF.